The 21 T cell receptor beta chains below all came from one sample that was sequenced in a study of T cells in Graves' hyperthyroidism and ophthalmopathy. TCR beta CDR3 regions were amplified from RNA transcripts. TCR CDR3 underwent first-round RT-PCR with the HTBI primer set. TCRdb re-called the multiplex PCR reads through MiXCR, storing one row per CDR3 protein. Here the sample spans about 400,000 distinct CDR3 sequences, 15% being singletons. Source material: blood. All receptors derive from a woman aged 25 to 39 with Graves' hyperthyroidism.

The V call is TRBV5-1, the J call TRBJ2-1; D gene uncertain. The CDR3 length is 13 residues. Looked up from germline, CDR1 is SGHRS and CDR2 is YFSETQ. Trimming stripped 0 bases from V and 7 bases from J, with 8 bases between. The CDR3 is CASSLVRLNEQFF. DNA for the CDR3: TGCGCCAGCAGCTTGGTCAGGCTAAATGAGCAGTTCTTC.

The V and J genes are TRBV30 and TRBJ1-4; TRBD1 matches 7 bases. Trimming cost V 3 bases and J 5 bases; bases outside gene matches: 6. The germline CDR1 and CDR2 sequences are GTSNPN and SVGIG (reference sequence). This CDR3 is 14 amino acids long. DNA of the CDR3: TGTGCCTGGAGGCCGGGACAGCTGAATGAAAAACTGTTTTTT. Translated: CAWRPGQLNEKLFF.

This clonotype was counted between two and nine times. CDR3 sequence: CSAKAAGSGNTIYF. CDR3 DNA sequence: TGCAGTGCTAAAGCCGCAGGATCTGGAAACACCATATATTTT. V and J are TRBV20-1 and TRBJ1-3; D is uncertain. This CDR3 has 14 amino acids. V gave up 4 bases and J gave up 1 base, with 11 bases separating them. Germline CDR1 reads DFQATT; CDR2 reads SNEGSKA (reference sequence).

This chain uses TRBV27 with TRBJ2-2; 7 nucleotides align to TRBD1. The germline CDR1 and CDR2 sequences are MNHEY and SMNVEV (reference sequence). The CDR3 spans 16 residues. The junction had 10 bases not matched to a gene; V was cut back by 5 bases and J by 4 bases. The CDR3 region has the DNA TGTGCCAGCAGTAACACGAAGGGGGCTATCACCGGGGAGCTGTTTTTT. Encoded protein: CASSNTKGAITGELFF.

This clonotype was counted between two and nine times. The rearrangement joins TRBV20-1 to TRBJ1-5, with 8 nucleotides matching TRBD1. CDR1 and CDR2 from the germline V gene are DFQATT and SNEGSKA (reference sequence). The trim removed 6 bases at V and 5 bases at J, leaving 12 bases unmatched. This CDR3 contains 15 residues. Here the CDR3 DNA reads TGCAGTGCGACCGGAGACAGGGGTGGGGATCAGCCCCAGCATTTT. Its translation is CSATGDRGGDQPQHF.

The V call is TRBV7-2, the J call TRBJ2-5; D may be TRBD2 (6 bases). V was pared by 5 bases and J by 1 base, with 11 bases between. Germline assignment: CDR1 SGHTA and CDR2 FQGNSA. The CDR3 length is 14 residues. The DNA of the CDR3 is TGTGCCAGCAGCCGGGGACTTGCCCAAGAGACCCAGTACTTC. This translates into CASSRGLAQETQYF. The whole variable domain, remainder taken from reference TRBV7-2 and TRBJ2-5, is GAGVSQSPSNKVTEKGKDVELRCDPISGHTALYWYRQSLGQGLEFLIYFQGNSAPDKSGLPSDRFSAERTGGSVSTLTIQRTQQEDSAVYLCASSRGLAQETQYFGPGTRLLVL.

There are a few counts of this clonotype. The chain employs TRBV28 and TRBJ2-3; D not resolved. Per the germline V gene, CDR1 is MDHEN and CDR2 is SYDVKM. The CDR3 runs to 12 residues. Trimming stripped 5 bases from V and 6 bases from J, with 9 bases between. This chain's CDR3 is CASSVGWDTQYF. CDR3 in DNA: TGTGCCAGCAGTGTAGGGTGGGATACGCAGTATTTT.

Comments on this clonotype: A junction boundary mismatches the germline segment, possibly from a read error. The J gene is TRBJ2-1, the V gene TRBV24-1, with 7 bases lining up with TRBD1. The CDR3 is made up of 16 amino acids. Looked up from germline, CDR1 is KGHDR and CDR2 is SFDVKD. This CDR3 reads CTTSESGGSSYNEQFF. The CDR3 region has the DNA TGTACCACCAGTGAGTCAGGGGGAAGCTCCTACAATGAGCAGTTCTTC.

This clonotype was found a few times. This sequence joins TRBV3-1 and TRBJ2-2, with D possibly being TRBD1 (5 bases). CDR3 size: 17 residues. Trimming removed 5 bases at V and 5 bases at J, with 21 bases between. Germline-derived CDR1 and CDR2 are LGHDT and YNNKEL (reference sequence). The CDR3: CASSSITRLGETGELFF. In nucleotides, the CDR3 is TGTGCCAGCAGCTCCATCACGCGGCTAGGGGAAACCGGGGAGCTGTTTTTT. The full variable domain, its missing parts supplied by reference TRBV3-1 and TRBJ2-2, is DTAVSQTPKYLVTQMGNDKSIKCEQNLGHDTMYWYKQDSKKFLKIMFSYNNKELIINETVPNRFSPKSPDKAHLNLHINSLELGDSAVYFCASSSITRLGETGELFFGEGSRLTVL.

Only a few counts were recorded for this clonotype. The chain recombines TRBV7-2 with TRBJ2-7; the D gene is possibly TRBD1 (6 bases). Germline CDR1 reads SGHTA; CDR2 reads FQGNSA. The CDR3 is made up of 14 amino acids. V was trimmed by 5 bases and J by 5 bases, leaving 16 bases between them. The chain's CDR3 is CASSPTWTAHEQYF. CDR3 bases: TGTGCCAGCAGCCCAACCTGGACAGCTCACGAGCAGTACTTC.

A few counts support this clonotype. Because the CDR3 is missing its conserved closing phenylalanine or tryptophan, this is likely a read error. The chain recombines TRBV27 with TRBJ1-1; D is undetermined. The CDR3 runs to 14 residues. Trimming took 3 bases from V and 5 from J, leaving 13 bases between them. The germline V gene encodes CDR1 MNHEY and CDR2 SMNVEV (reference sequence). CDR3 bases: TGTGCCAGCAGTTTCGCCCCGGGGAGAACTGAAGCTTTCGTT. This codes for CASSFAPGRTEAFV.

This clonotype was recorded a few times. This chain uses TRBV29-1 with TRBJ2-3; no definite D call. The CDR3 spans 16 residues. Trimming took 1 base from V and 0 from J, leaving 14 bases between them. Germline assignment: CDR1 SQVTM and CDR2 ANQGSEA. Written as DNA, the CDR3 is TGCAGCGTTGAAGGCCCTCCATCCGTCAGCACAGATACGCAGTATTTT. It codes for CSVEGPPSVSTDTQYF.

The table lists this clonotype with many counts. The chain joins TRBV27 to TRBJ1-1, with 8 nucleotides matching TRBD1. The CDR3 is made up of 17 amino acids. V lost 3 bases to trimming and J lost 0 bases; unmatched junction nucleotides: 9. Germline V gene data show CDR1 as MNHEY and CDR2 as SMNVEV (reference sequence). Here the CDR3 DNA reads TGTGCCAGCAGTTTGATTTGGACAGGGCTGATGAACACTGAAGCTTTCTTT. The encoded protein is CASSLIWTGLMNTEAFF.

This clonotype was seen ten or more times. J is TRBJ2-3 and V is TRBV28; D is possibly TRBD2 (6 bases). Germline V gene lookup returns CDR1 MDHEN and CDR2 SYDVKM. V lost 5 bases and J lost 0, with 12 bases in between. The CDR3 runs to 15 residues. CDR3 DNA sequence: TGTGCCAGCAGTCCCGGGACTTATAGCACAGATACGCAGTATTTT. Protein sequence: CASSPGTYSTDTQYF.

V and J are TRBV19 and TRBJ2-7; the match to TRBD2 covers 10 bases. Germline V gene lookup returns CDR1 LNHDA and CDR2 SQIVND (reference sequence). The CDR3 length is 16 residues. Germline trimming cut 3 bases from V and 3 bases from J; bases unmatched to any gene: 8. The CDR3 coding sequence is TGTGCCAGTAGTATTAGCTGGGCTAGCGGGAGCTACGAGCAGTACTTC. It yields the protein CASSISWASGSYEQYF.

Ten or more counts support this clonotype. This chain uses TRBV18 with TRBJ1-1, with 10 nucleotides matching TRBD1. Germline V gene data show CDR1 as KGHSH and CDR2 as LQKENI. This CDR3 is built from 15 residues. J was trimmed by 6 bases and V by 8 bases; bases with no gene match: 12. The CDR3, as DNA: TGTGCCAGCACCGGACAGGGGGTAGCTAAAGCTGAAGCTTTCTTT. The encoded protein is CASTGQGVAKAEAFF. Using reference TRBV18 and TRBJ1-1 for the parts outside the CDR3, the full variable domain is NAGVMQNPRHLVRRRGQEARLRCSPMKGHSHVYWYRQLPEEGLKFMVYLQKENIIDESGMPKERFSAEFPKEGPSILRIQQVVRGDSAAYFCASTGQGVAKAEAFFGQGTRLTVV.

This clonotype was recorded a few times. This chain uses TRBV29-1 with TRBJ2-7, with 11 bases matching TRBD1. The V gene end was trimmed by 6 bases and the J gene end by 2 bases; junction bases not matched to a gene: 6. From germline, CDR1 is SQVTM and CDR2 ANQGSEA. This CDR3 has 14 amino acids. The CDR3 loop reads CSVRPGQGAYEQYF. DNA for the CDR3: TGCAGCGTACGGCCGGGACAGGGGGCCTACGAGCAGTACTTC.

The chain recombines TRBV5-1 with TRBJ1-2; no firm D call. V was cut by 0 bases and J by 4 bases, with 16 bases left in between. The CDR3 runs to 16 residues. The V gene's germline CDR1 is SGHRS and CDR2 YFSETQ. The CDR3 DNA reads TGCGCCAGCAGCTTGGCCAATCCGGGTTCTGTCTATGGCTACACCTTC. Protein product: CASSLANPGSVYGYTF.

A word on this clonotype: One end of the junction does not line up with germline, which may come from a read error. Written as DNA, the CDR3 is TGTGCCATCAGTGAGTCGGTGCCCCCTGTGGCCTCCTACGAGCAGTACTTC. This encodes CAISESVPPVASYEQYF. The chain combines TRBV6-1 with TRBJ2-7, with D unresolved. The germline V gene has CDR1 MNHNS and CDR2 SASEGT. The CDR3 sequence is 17 residues long.

This chain uses TRBV7-9 with TRBJ2-1; 7 nucleotides match TRBD2. The V and J ends lost 4 bases and 4 bases, in that order; junction bases with no gene match: 4. This CDR3 comprises 14 residues. Per germline, CDR1 SEHNR and CDR2 FQNEAQ (reference sequence). In DNA, the CDR3 is TGTGCCAGCAGCTCCGGGACTATTTACAATGAGCAGTTCTTC. Its protein is CASSSGTIYNEQFF.

The V call is TRBV7-3, the J call TRBJ2-5; the match to TRBD2 covers 9 bases. V dropped 2 bases and J dropped 1; count of bases not matched to a gene: 2. The V gene's germline CDR1 is SGHTA and CDR2 FQGTGA. The CDR3 runs 15 residues. CDR3 in amino acids: CASSLLAGPQETQYF. The CDR3 nucleotides are TGTGCCAGCAGCTTACTAGCGGGGCCCCAAGAGACCCAGTACTTC.